Below, one TCR beta chain is given with its context. The read terminates 3 residues before the CDR3 end, so the remaining end is supplied by the germline J gene. The data stem from a study of T cells in women clearing cervical HPV infection. This table comes from immunoSEQ multiplex PCR, and its TCRdb copy is limited to in-frame clones, with some not included. The sample totals about 46,000 clones; its top ten clones hold 35%. CDR1 is LNHDA, CDR2 SQIVND, per germline (reference sequence). The CDR3 consists of 13 residues. V dropped 3 bases and J dropped 1 base, with 6 bases sitting between them. The sample was blood buffy coat. The V call is TRBV19, the J call TRBJ1-1, with D hard to call. The receptor was isolated from a woman aged 18 to 75 with a cervical HPV16 infection that either progressed to CIN3+ or cleared (not recorded which). CDR3 sequence reads: CASSISGNTEAFF. The CDR3 DNA, read in part, is TGTGCCAGTAGTATCTCCGGGAACACTGAA.